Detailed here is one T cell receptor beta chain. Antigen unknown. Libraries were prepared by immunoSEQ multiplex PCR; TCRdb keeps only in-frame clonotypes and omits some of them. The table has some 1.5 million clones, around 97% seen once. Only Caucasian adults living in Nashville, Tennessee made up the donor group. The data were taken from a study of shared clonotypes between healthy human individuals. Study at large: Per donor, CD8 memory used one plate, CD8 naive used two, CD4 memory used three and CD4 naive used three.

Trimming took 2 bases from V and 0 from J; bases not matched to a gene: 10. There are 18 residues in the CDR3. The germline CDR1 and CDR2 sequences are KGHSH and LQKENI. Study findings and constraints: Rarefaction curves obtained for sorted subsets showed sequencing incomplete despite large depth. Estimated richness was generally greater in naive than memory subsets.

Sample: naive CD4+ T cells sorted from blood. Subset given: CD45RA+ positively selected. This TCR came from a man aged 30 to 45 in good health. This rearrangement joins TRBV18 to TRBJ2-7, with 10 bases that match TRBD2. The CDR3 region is CASSPKLASGGLSYEQYF. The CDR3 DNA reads TGTGCCAGCTCACCAAAATTGGCTAGCGGGGGACTCTCCTACGAGCAGTACTTC.